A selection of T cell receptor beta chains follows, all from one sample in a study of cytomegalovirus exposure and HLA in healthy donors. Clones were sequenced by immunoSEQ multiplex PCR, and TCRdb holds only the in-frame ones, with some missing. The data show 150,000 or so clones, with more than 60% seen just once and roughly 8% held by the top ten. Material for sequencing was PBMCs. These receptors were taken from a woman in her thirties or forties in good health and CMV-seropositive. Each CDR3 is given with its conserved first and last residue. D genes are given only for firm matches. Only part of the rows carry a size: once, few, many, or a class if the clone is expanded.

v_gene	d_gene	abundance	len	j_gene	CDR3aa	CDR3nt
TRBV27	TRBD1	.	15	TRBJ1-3	CASSLSRGHGNTIYF	TGTGCCAGCAGTTTAAGCAGGGGGCATGGAAACACCATATATTTT
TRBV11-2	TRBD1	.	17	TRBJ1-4	CASSPRLGQGVNEKLFF	TGTGCCAGCAGCCCGCGCCTCGGGCAGGGGGTAAATGAAAAACTGTTTTTT
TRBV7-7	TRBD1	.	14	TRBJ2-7	CASSHRDRPYEQYF	TGTGCTAGCAGCCATAGGGACAGACCCTACGAGCAGTACTTC
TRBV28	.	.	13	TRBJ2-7	CASRVEGTYEQYF	TGTGCCAGCAGGGTCGAGGGTACCTACGAGCAGTACTTC
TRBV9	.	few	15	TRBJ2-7	CASSLATGILYEQYF	TGTGCCAGCAGTCTTGCGACCGGGATTCTCTACGAGCAGTACTTC
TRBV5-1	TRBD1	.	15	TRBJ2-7	CASSLGGGQGYEQYF	TGCGCCAGCAGCTTGGGGGGGGGACAGGGCTACGAGCAGTACTTC
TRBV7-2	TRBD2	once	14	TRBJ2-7	CASSFTSGFVEQYF	TGTGCCAGCAGCTTCACTAGCGGTTTTGTCGAGCAGTACTTC
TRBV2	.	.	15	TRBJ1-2	CASSEGPGEFYGYTF	TGTGCCAGCAGTGAAGGGCCAGGGGAGTTCTATGGCTACACCTTC
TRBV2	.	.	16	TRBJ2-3	CASSLVRTGRGDTQYF	TGTGCCAGCAGTCTCGTAAGGACAGGGAGGGGAGATACGCAGTATTTT
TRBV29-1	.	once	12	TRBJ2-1	CSVRDFDNEQFF	TGCAGCGTTCGCGACTTCGACAATGAGCAGTTCTTC
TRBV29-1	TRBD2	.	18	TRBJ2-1	CSVVKLLVGGSSYNEQFF	TGCAGCGTTGTAAAGCTCTTGGTGGGCGGGAGCTCCTACAATGAGCAGTTCTTC
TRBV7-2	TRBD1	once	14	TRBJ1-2	CASSPGQGNYGYTF	TGTGCCAGCAGCCCCGGACAGGGAAACTATGGCTACACCTTC
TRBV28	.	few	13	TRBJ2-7	CASRLFGAGEQYF	TGTGCCAGCCGTTTATTTGGGGCTGGCGAGCAGTACTTC
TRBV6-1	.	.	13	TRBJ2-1	CASNYQVNNEQFF	TGTGCCAGCAATTATCAGGTGAACAATGAGCAGTTCTTC
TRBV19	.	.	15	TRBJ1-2	CASSISFGQNYGYTF	TGTGCCAGTAGTATCTCGTTCGGACAGAACTATGGCTACACCTTC
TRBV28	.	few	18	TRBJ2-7	CASSLWVVGSGRFYEQYF	TGTGCCAGCAGTTTATGGGTGGTTGGGAGCGGGCGGTTCTACGAGCAGTACTTC
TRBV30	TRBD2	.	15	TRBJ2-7	CAWVRPGTSDNREYF	TGTGCCTGGGTAAGACCCGGGACTAGCGACAACCGGGAGTACTTC
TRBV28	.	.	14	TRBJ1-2	CASRTRGLGYGYTF	TGTGCCAGCAGAACTAGAGGGCTTGGCTATGGCTACACCTTC
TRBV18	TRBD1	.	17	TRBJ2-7	CASSPQWGQGLSYEQYF	TGTGCCAGCTCACCGCAGTGGGGACAGGGCCTATCCTACGAGCAGTACTTC
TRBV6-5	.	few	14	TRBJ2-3	CASSYGRREATQYF	TGTGCCAGCAGTTATGGGAGGCGGGAAGCTACGCAGTATTTT
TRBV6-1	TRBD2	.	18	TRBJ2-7	CASSEAVTSGEVAYEQYF	TGTGCCAGCAGTGAAGCAGTGACTAGCGGAGAAGTGGCCTACGAGCAGTACTTC
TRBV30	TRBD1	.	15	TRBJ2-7	CAWSVGSRGFDEQYF	TGTGCCTGGAGTGTGGGGAGCAGGGGGTTTGACGAGCAGTACTTC
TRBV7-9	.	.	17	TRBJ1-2	CASSPSLSSTLGEGYTF	TGTGCCAGCAGCCCTTCCCTTAGCTCCACATTGGGAGAGGGCTACACCTTC
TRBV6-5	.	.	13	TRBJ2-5	CASRPQGLQTQYF	TGTGCCAGCAGACCACAGGGTCTGCAGACCCAGTACTTC
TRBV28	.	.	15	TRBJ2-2	CASNPGDTPTGELFF	TGTGCCAGCAACCCAGGGGACACCCCCACCGGGGAGCTGTTTTTT
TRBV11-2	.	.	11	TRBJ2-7	CASSFNNEQYF	TGTGCCAGCAGCTTTAATAACGAGCAGTACTTC